The 16 T cell receptor beta chains below all came from one sample that was sequenced in a study of read filtering for tumor transcriptome and immune sequencing. From approximately 400 ng of RNA, a library with molecular barcoded alpha/delta and beta/gamma adaptors was made. TCRdb recomputed calls from the reads with MiXCR, one row per CDR3 protein. The sample records approximately 23,000 distinct CDR3 sequences, under 25% being singletons. The material sequenced was a population of CD138-negative cells sorted from bone marrow. Every receptor here comes from a donor at least 40 years old with multiple myeloma.

This clonotype is medium-sized (0.01 to 0.1%) in the sample. J is TRBJ2-1 and V is TRBV5-1; TRBD2 matches at 7 bases. The junction had 10 bases not matched to a gene; V was cut back by 6 bases and J by 7 bases. The germline CDR1 and CDR2 sequences are SGHRS and YFSETQ. CDR3 length: 14 residues. For the CDR3, the DNA is TGCGCCAGCACCTGGGGCGGGAGTCGAAATGAGCAGTTCTTC. Its translation: CASTWGGSRNEQFF.

This clonotype was seen many times. The chain employs TRBV7-9 and TRBJ2-5; D is ambiguous. V lost 5 bases to trimming and J lost 2 bases, with 12 bases between them. CDR3 length: 14 amino acids. CDR1 SEHNR and CDR2 FQNEAQ come from the germline V gene (reference sequence). The CDR3 DNA reads as TGTGCCAGCAGCCAACTCCAGCTGCAAGAGACCCAGTACTTC. This codes for CASSQLQLQETQYF.

As concerns this clonotype: At one end the junction does not follow the germline gene, possibly because of a read error. The genes are TRBV2 and TRBJ1-1, with TRBD1 matching over 7 bases. The V gene's germline CDR1 is SNHLY and CDR2 FYNNEI. The CDR3 is made up of 13 amino acids. The CDR3 coding sequence is TGTGCCAGCAGTGCACAGGGGACAACTGAAGCTCTCTTT. Protein: CASSAQGTTEALF.

This clonotype has a count of ten or more. The rearrangement joins TRBV5-1 to TRBJ1-4, with TRBD1 matching over 11 bases. Germline V gives CDR1 SGHRS, CDR2 YFSETQ. CDR3 length equals 15 residues. V gave up 5 bases and J gave up 7 bases; unmatched junction bases: 7. The CDR3 sequence: CASREGTGGREKLFF. CDR3 nucleotide sequence: TGCGCCAGCAGGGAAGGGACAGGGGGACGTGAAAAACTGTTTTTT.

A word on this clonotype: Just one base apart from a much larger clone, this may be a read error. This chain uses TRBV28 with TRBJ2-5, with D hard to call. The CDR3 contains 14 residues. The germline V and J ends were trimmed by 4 bases and 1 base, with 10 bases remaining between them. CDR1 and CDR2 (germline): MDHEN, SYDVKM. CDR3 nucleotide sequence: TGTGCCAGCAGTTCGGTGGGTGTCCAAGAGACCCAGTACTTC. Its translation: CASSSVGVQETQYF.

The table lists this clonotype with many counts. This rearrangement joins TRBV10-3 to TRBJ2-1, with D perhaps assigned TRBD1 or TRBD2 (5 bases each). CDR3 length: 14 amino acids. V was clipped by 4 bases and J by 0 bases, with 7 bases between them. Germline V gene lookup returns CDR1 ENHRY and CDR2 SYGVKD. The CDR3 DNA reads TGTGCCATCAGTGGGGACGGCTCCTACAATGAGCAGTTCTTC. Its protein product is CAISGDGSYNEQFF.

Ten or more counts support this clonotype. The V gene is TRBV20-1, the J gene TRBJ2-3; D unclear. Germline V gives CDR1 DFQATT, CDR2 SNEGSKA (reference sequence). The V end was cut by 3 bases, the J end by 9 bases, with 13 bases between. This CDR3 has 12 residues. CDR3 sequence: CSASSDFLTQYF. The CDR3 bases are TGCAGTGCTAGTTCCGACTTCCTGACGCAGTATTTT.

The rearrangement links TRBV7-2 to TRBJ2-1; maybe TRBD2 (5 bases). The CDR3 has 16 amino acids. V lost 5 bases and J lost 5, with 19 bases in between. CDR1 and CDR2 (germline): SGHTA, FQGNSA. As DNA, the CDR3 is TGTGCCAGCAGCCCCAGACTATTCGCTCCCCACAATGAGCAGTTCTTC. It encodes CASSPRLFAPHNEQFF.

This clonotype was counted ten times or more. The rearrangement uses TRBV12-5 and TRBJ2-1; D uncertain. Germline V lookup: CDR1 LGHNT, CDR2 FRNRAP. The V end was cut by 2 bases, the J end by 9 bases, with 14 bases between. The CDR3 is 14 amino acids. The DNA for the CDR3 is TGTGCTAGTGGTTTGTCAGGTGGCCCGGGTGAGCAGTTCTTC. Its translation: CASGLSGGPGEQFF.

This clonotype was seen repeatedly, ten times or more. This chain uses TRBV4-1 with TRBJ2-3; TRBD2 matches at 9 bases. There are 16 residues in the CDR3. Germline V gene sequence: CDR1 MGHRA, CDR2 YSYEKL. With 1 base clipped from V and 5 bases from J, the junction kept 7 bases outside the gene matches. The CDR3 loop is CASSQGLADTQDTQYF. The CDR3, as DNA: TGCGCCAGCAGCCAAGGACTAGCGGACACTCAAGATACGCAGTATTTT.

The V gene is TRBV5-6, the J gene TRBJ2-3; the match to TRBD2 covers 8 bases. Germline V gene data show CDR1 as SGHDT and CDR2 as YYEEEE. The CDR3 length is 15 residues. After removal of 4 bases from V and 6 bases from J, the junction contained 10 bases not matched to a gene. CDR3 protein: CASSPPGTRTDTQYF. The CDR3 DNA reads TGTGCCAGCAGCCCTCCCGGGACTAGGACCGATACGCAGTATTTT.

Details on this clonotype: This probably arose from a read error, given a far larger clone one base away. V is TRBV5-8 and J is TRBJ2-4, with D possibly matching TRBD2 (6 bases). In germline, CDR1 is SGHTS, CDR2 YDEGEE. V was cut by 0 bases and J by 0 bases, with 16 bases left in between. The CDR3 runs 18 residues. This chain's CDR3 is CASSLARGKNKAKNIQYF. The CDR3 coding sequence is TGTGCCAGCAGCTTGGCCCGGGGGAAGAACAAAGCCAAAAACATTCAGTACTTC.

This clonotype was detected ten times or more. V and J are TRBV28 and TRBJ1-5; D remains unclear. Trimming took 3 bases from V and 0 from J, leaving 6 bases between them. Germline CDR1 MDHEN, CDR2 SYDVKM. The CDR3 sequence is 14 residues long. CDR3 amino acids: CASSFLVSNQPQHF. CDR3 nucleotide sequence: TGTGCCAGCAGTTTTCTTGTTAGCAATCAGCCCCAGCATTTT.

This clonotype was counted many times. V gene TRBV29-1 combines with J gene TRBJ2-7; D remains ambiguous. V lost 1 base to trimming and J lost 4 bases, with 17 bases between them. CDR3 length equals 15 residues. Germline values: CDR1 SQVTM, CDR2 ANQGSEA. CDR3 sequence: CSVEALGHEVYEQYF. For the CDR3, the DNA is TGCAGCGTTGAAGCTCTAGGGCACGAGGTTTACGAGCAGTACTTC.

A note on this clonotype: One junction end disagrees with the germline gene, perhaps due to a read error. The V gene is TRBV5-1, the J gene TRBJ2-1; D may be TRBD1 (6 bases). Germline V gene sequence: CDR1 SGHRS, CDR2 YFSETQ. The CDR3 extends over 17 amino acids. The CDR3: CAGSSVPTGTSYNEQFF. The DNA of the CDR3 is TGCGCCGGCAGCTCGGTCCCGACAGGCACATCCTACAATGAGCAGTTCTTC.

This clonotype was seen repeatedly, ten times or more. The chain has TRBV29-1 and TRBJ2-5; D not certain. V shed 0 bases and J shed 8 bases, with 7 bases lying between them. Germline CDR1 and CDR2: SQVTM and ANQGSEA. This CDR3 is 11 amino acids long. The CDR3 DNA reads as TGCAGCGTTGAAGACCTCCCCACCCAGTACTTC. Amino acid sequence: CSVEDLPTQYF.